This T cell receptor (beta chain) was captured in a study of Ad26.COV2.S vaccination and SARS-CoV-2 variants. Study results and limitations: After vaccination, reports described spike-specific CD8+ and CD4+ T cell responses as showing substantial breadth.

Details on this clone: What it binds is unknown.

Repertoires were generated with immunoSEQ multiplex PCR, while TCRdb's copy carries only in-frame clones and drops some. This table has about 87,000 clones, roughly 84% appearing once. The sample in question was peripheral blood, obtained after recovery from COVID-19. The sequence came from a human donor who had recovered from COVID-19.

CDR3 in DNA: TGCGCCAGCAGCCAAGGCGCCCTAGCGGGGGTGGAAGAGCAGTTCTTC. Amino acid sequence: CASSQGALAGVEEQFF. The rearrangement links TRBV4-1 to TRBJ2-1, with 10 nucleotides matching TRBD2. V was pared by 1 base and J by 10 bases, with 10 bases of the junction left unmatched. The germline V gene has CDR1 MGHRA and CDR2 YSYEKL. The CDR3 spans 16 residues.